The TCR beta chain described here comes from a study of blood T cell repertoires in COVID-19. Study summary: Both acute and convalescent COVID-19 samples were obtained from the United States, Italy and Spain. Sources were T cells, B-cell-depleted T cells, or PBMCs; the material itself was cDNA or gDNA.

Germline CDR1 reads SGHVS; CDR2 reads FNYEAQ. V was trimmed by 1 base and J by 3 bases, leaving 15 bases between them. There are 16 residues in the CDR3. Clones were sequenced by immunoSEQ multiplex PCR, and TCRdb holds only the in-frame ones, with some missing. The sample has about 98,000 clones, about nine tenths seen once. The Seattle patients, enrolled during active infection, were followed longitudinally. This clone showed up just once. The rearrangement uses TRBV7-6 and TRBJ1-1, with D perhaps matching TRBD1 (6 bases). The sample consisted of peripheral blood. The clonotype comes from a woman aged 50 to 65 with COVID-19, enrolled during active disease. This CDR3 is CASSLGAQKGDTEAFF. The CDR3 bases are TGTGCCAGCAGCTTAGGAGCCCAGAAGGGGGACACTGAAGCTTTCTTT. The full variable domain, completed using reference TRBV7-6 and TRBJ1-1, is GAGVSQSPRYKVTKRGQDVALRCDPISGHVSLYWYRQALGQGPEFLTYFNYEAQQDKSGLPNDRFSAERPEGSISTLTIQRTEQRDSAMYRCASSLGAQKGDTEAFFGQGTRLTVV.